This T cell receptor (beta chain) stems from a study of cytomegalovirus exposure and HLA in healthy donors. Study conclusions and caveats: Researchers counted 164 TCR beta chains as cytomegalovirus-associated. A later analysis linked a missense variant in DCLRE1C to the trimming of TCR beta V and J genes. Sequencing probably produced one cluster of sequence variants that were highly shared.

Both 60 Vbeta primers and 13 Jbeta primers went into the PCR. Clones were sequenced by immunoSEQ multiplex PCR, and TCRdb holds only the in-frame ones, with some missing. Altogether under 130,000 clones are present, 60% to 80% being singletons, with the ten largest covering over 7.5%. Note on this clone: The antigen is unknown.

Germline assignment: CDR1 MNHEY and CDR2 SMNVEV (reference sequence). The CDR3 runs to 16 residues. V shed 0 bases, J shed 0 bases, and the junction held 2 bases outside the gene matches. The chain is built from TRBV27 and TRBJ2-3; 8 bases are a match to TRBD2. This clonotype was sampled from a woman between 40 and 50 years old in good health and CMV-seropositive. The source material was PBMCs. CDR3: CASSLSLAGSTDTQYF. The CDR3 bases are TGTGCCAGCAGTTTATCCCTAGCGGGTAGCACAGATACGCAGTATTTT.